These T cell receptor beta chains were read from a single sample in a study of blood T cell repertoires in COVID-19. TCRdb's table, derived via immunoSEQ multiplex PCR, lists solely in-frame clones and lacks some. In the table there are approximately 230,000 clones, 88% of which are singletons. Specimen: peripheral blood. Source of these receptors: a man older than 75 with acute or convalescent COVID-19. Both conserved end residues are part of each CDR3. A D gene is named only where the DNA matches it firmly. Some rows mark clone size as missing; the rest say once, few, many or name a class of expanded clone.

d_call clone_size j_call v_call cdr3_nt cdr3_aa
- - TRBJ2-1 TRBV7-2 TGTGCCAGCAGCTTAGCTAGCGCCAACAATGAGCAGTTCTTC CASSLASANNEQFF
TRBD2 - TRBJ2-1 TRBV14 TGTGCCAGCAGCCCAGCCCGGCTAGCGGGTTTAAGCTCCTACAATGAGCAGTTCTTC CASSPARLAGLSSYNEQFF
- few TRBJ2-1 TRBV11-2 TGTGCCAGCAGCTTAATCTCGGGGGATCGGGGTGAGCAGTTCTTC CASSLISGDRGEQFF
- - TRBJ1-2 TRBV28 TGTGCCAGCTACGGAGGAATAAACTATGGCTACACCTTC CASYGGINYGYTF
TRBD1 - TRBJ1-2 TRBV4-2 TGTGCCAGCAGCCAAGGTTCACTGACGGGACAGGGGGGTGGCTACACCTTC CASSQGSLTGQGGGYTF
TRBD1 few TRBJ1-3 TRBV5-1 TGCGCCAGCAGTTCAGTTTCGCAGGGGGCGCATGGAAACACCATATATTTT CASSSVSQGAHGNTIYF
- once TRBJ1-2 TRBV7-3 TGTGCCAGCAGCTTACAACCGGGACTCGGCTATGGCTACACCTTC CASSLQPGLGYGYTF
- - TRBJ1-1 TRBV11-2 TGTGCCAGCAGCTTAGACCGGGACACTGAAGCTTTCTTT CASSLDRDTEAFF
TRBD1 once TRBJ2-7 TRBV19 TGTGCCAGTAGTATTTTCGACAGGGACGAGCAGTACTTC CASSIFDRDEQYF
TRBD1 few TRBJ1-1 TRBV3-1/TRBV3-2 TGTGCCAGCAGCCCCGGGACAGCTCGAACGGCTTTCTTT CASSPGTARTAFF
- few TRBJ2-7 TRBV14 TGTGCCAGCAGCCAGGCTGGGGCCGGCGAGCAGTACTTC CASSQAGAGEQYF
TRBD1 - TRBJ1-1 TRBV12-3/TRBV12-4 TGTGCCAGCAGCATGACAGGGCCAGCTTTCTTT CASSMTGPAFF
- - TRBJ1-1 TRBV29-1 TGCAGCGTTGCAGGGGCCCATCCTGAAGCTTTCTTT CSVAGAHPEAFF
- once TRBJ2-7 TRBV25-1 TGTGCCAGCAGTGAATATGAACGCGGGGAGCAGTACTTC CASSEYERGEQYF
- - TRBJ1-2 TRBV28 TGTGCCAGCAGTTCCCCGGTTGAAACGAATGGCTACACCTTC CASSSPVETNGYTF
- - TRBJ1-6 TRBV6-5 TGTGCCAGCAGTTACCGCGGAGCTAGTAATTCACCCCTCCACTTT CASSYRGASNSPLHF
- - TRBJ1-2 TRBV6-6 TGTGCCAGCAGCTCTTGGACAGATAACTATGGCTACACCTTC CASSSWTDNYGYTF
TRBD2 - TRBJ2-5 TRBV3-1/TRBV3-2 TGTGCCAGCAGCCAAGACCCTCGCGGGGGGACCCAGTACTTC CASSQDPRGGTQYF
TRBD1 - TRBJ1-2 TRBV11-2 TGTGCCAGCAGCTTGCCCGGACAGGGGAATGGCTACACCTTC CASSLPGQGNGYTF
- - TRBJ2-3 TRBV19 TGTGCCAGTAGTATCGGGGATACGCAGTATTTT CASSIGDTQYF
TRBD2 - TRBJ2-7 TRBV5-4 TGTGCCAGCAGCACCAGAAGCGGGAACCCCTACGAGCAGTACTTC CASSTRSGNPYEQYF
TRBD1 few TRBJ1-2 TRBV5-8 TGTGCCAGCAGCAGGACAGGGTATGGCTACACCTTC CASSRTGYGYTF
TRBD1 - TRBJ2-5 TRBV5-1 TGCGCCAGCAGCCCACCCTTAGGGACAGACCAAGAGACCCAGTACTTC CASSPPLGTDQETQYF
TRBD1 - TRBJ1-2 TRBV5-6 TGTGCCAGCAGCTTGGAGGGACAGTTGTATGGCTACACCTTC CASSLEGQLYGYTF
- - TRBJ1-1 TRBV7-8 TGTGCCAGCAGCTACACCACAGGCTTGAACACTGAAGCTTTCTTT CASSYTTGLNTEAFF
TRBD1 - TRBJ2-2 TRBV5-1 TGCGCCAGCAGCCAGGGGACAGGGGGGAACACCGGGGAGCTGTTTTTT CASSQGTGGNTGELFF
TRBD1 - TRBJ2-2 TRBV11-3 TGTGCCAGCACCCATAGAAGGGGGACAGGGAACACCGGGGAGCTGTTTTTT CASTHRRGTGNTGELFF
TRBD2 few TRBJ2-2 TRBV7-3 TGTGCCAGCAGCCCTAAGTGGGGGGGTCGGCTGTTTTTT CASSPKWGGRLFF
- once TRBJ2-2 TRBV7-2 TGTGCCAGCAGCTTACAGAACGGACCCGCACAGGACCTGTTTTTT CASSLQNGPAQDLFF
TRBD1 - TRBJ1-2 TRBV29-1 TGCAGCGTTGTGGATCGGGACAGCCTTTCCCACTTC CSVVDRDSLSHF
TRBD1 - TRBJ1-1 TRBV28 TGTGCCACCGTGATTCCCTCGACAGGGGGGGGCGGCGCTTTCTTT CATVIPSTGGGGAFF
TRBD2 - TRBJ2-5 TRBV28 TGTGCCAGCAGTCCACTAGCGGGATACCAAGAGACCCAGTACTTC CASSPLAGYQETQYF
- few TRBJ1-1 TRBV7-9 TGTGCCAGCAGCTTAGGTGGGGAGAGGGTCGGAAACACTGAAGCTTTCTTT CASSLGGERVGNTEAFF
- - TRBJ2-5 TRBV21-1 TGTGCCAGCAGCAGGGCGGAGACCCAGTACTTC CASSRAETQYF
- - TRBJ2-3 TRBV6-2/TRBV6-3 TGTGCCAGCAGTTACAAAGACAGGGAGGGCACAGATACGCAGTATTTT CASSYKDREGTDTQYF
TRBD1 - TRBJ1-4 TRBV5-5 TGTGCCAGCAGCCCCGACAGGGGGCGAACTAATGAAAAACTGTTTTTT CASSPDRGRTNEKLFF
- - TRBJ1-5 TRBV6-2/TRBV6-3 TGTGCCAGCAGTTTCACAATTTCGTCAGGGTACCTCAATCAGCCCCAGCATTTT CASSFTISSGYLNQPQHF
TRBD1 - TRBJ2-7 TRBV28 TGTGCCAGCAACCTCGGACAGGGGGTCGAGCAGTACTTC CASNLGQGVEQYF
- - TRBJ2-7 TRBV6-6 TGTGCCAGCAGTTACGAGGGTACCTACGAGCAGTACTTC CASSYEGTYEQYF
- few TRBJ2-7 TRBV19 TGTGCCAGTAGTAGCGAGTACGAGCAGTACTTC CASSSEYEQYF
TRBD1 - TRBJ1-6 TRBV9 TGTGCCAGCAGCGAATTGGGACAGAGCTCCTATAATTCACCCCTCCACTTT CASSELGQSSYNSPLHF